A single sample gave rise to the 17 T cell receptor beta chains below, sequenced in a study of blood T cell repertoires in COVID-19. Sequencing was performed with immunoSEQ multiplex PCR; in TCRdb, only in-frame clones are kept and a portion is missing. Of tens of thousands of clones listed, 86% were seen once; the top ten hold 1.5% to 2.5%. What was sequenced was peripheral blood. The receptors here all came from a young man with acute or convalescent COVID-19.

CDR3 sequence reads: CASSYDGYTEAFF. In DNA form, the CDR3 reads TGTGCCAGCAGTTACGACGGGTATACTGAAGCTTTCTTT. The chain joins TRBV6-5 to TRBJ1-1; D remains unclear. This CDR3 is 13 amino acids long. V dropped 2 bases and J dropped 5 bases, with 9 bases sitting between them. CDR1 and CDR2 from the germline V gene are MNHEY and SVGAGI.

This sequence joins TRBV10-3 and TRBJ2-2, with D possibly being TRBD1 (7 bases). This CDR3 has 16 residues. The germline V gene encodes CDR1 ENHRY and CDR2 SYGVKD. Trimming took off 6 bases at V and 3 bases at J, with 17 bases between the two ends. This CDR3 is CAIRDSGGFDTGELFF. In nucleotides, the CDR3 is TGTGCCATCAGGGACTCAGGGGGGTTCGACACCGGGGAGCTGTTTTTT.

The chain is built from TRBV5-1 and TRBJ1-3; perhaps TRBD1 as D (6 bases). Germline CDR1 SGHRS, CDR2 YFSETQ. The CDR3 extends over 15 amino acids. With 1 base removed from V and 2 bases from J, the gap between germline ends came to 10 bases. CDR3 in amino acids: CASSLPQGTGNTIYF. DNA for the CDR3: TGCGCCAGCAGCTTGCCACAGGGAACTGGAAACACCATATATTTT.

This sequence joins TRBV20-1 and TRBJ2-7; D uncertain. This CDR3 comprises 11 residues. CDR1 is DFQATT and CDR2 is SNEGSKA in the germline V gene (reference sequence). Trimming removed 7 bases at V and 5 bases at J, with 12 bases between. CDR3: CSVFGVHEQYF. CDR3 coding DNA: TGCAGTGTTTTTGGAGTCCACGAGCAGTACTTC.

This chain uses TRBV5-1 with TRBJ1-1, with 8 bases aligning to TRBD1. The CDR3 is 14 amino acids. V shed 4 bases and J 6 bases; nucleotides not matched to a gene: 8. Germline V lookup: CDR1 SGHRS, CDR2 YFSETQ. CDR3 nucleotide sequence: TGCGCCAGCAGCCCCGACAGGGGACTCGCTGAAGCTTTCTTT. Amino acid sequence: CASSPDRGLAEAFF. The full variable domain, its missing parts supplied by reference TRBV5-1 and TRBJ1-1, is KAGVTQTPRYLIKTRGQQVTLSCSPISGHRSVSWYQQTPGQGLQFLFEYFSETQRNKGNFPGRFSGRQFSNSRSEMNVSTLELGDSALYLCASSPDRGLAEAFFGQGTRLTVV.

This rearrangement joins TRBV4-1 to TRBJ2-2; D may be TRBD1 (6 bases). Germline CDR1 is MGHRA and CDR2 is YSYEKL. The CDR3 runs 14 residues. V lost 3 bases, J lost 9 bases, and 14 bases lay in between. CDR3: CASSQPTGSRELFF. The CDR3 coding sequence is TGCGCCAGCAGCCAGCCGACAGGTTCCCGGGAGCTGTTTTTT.

As DNA, the CDR3 is TGTGCCAGCAACCAGGGACAGGACATGTACGAGCAGTACTTC. Translating gives CASNQGQDMYEQYF. This rearrangement joins TRBV6-5 to TRBJ2-7, with 8 bases fitting TRBD1. V lost 7 bases, J lost 4 bases, and 9 bases stayed unmatched. CDR1 is MNHEY, CDR2 SVGAGI, per germline. This CDR3 is built from 14 residues.

V and J are TRBV9 and TRBJ2-2; D is possibly TRBD1 (5 bases). V dropped 1 base and J dropped 0 bases, with 10 bases sitting between them. The CDR3 is 16 amino acids. The V gene's germline CDR1 is SGDLS and CDR2 YYNGEE. CDR3 sequence: CASSVRQNANTGELFF. The CDR3 DNA reads as TGTGCCAGCAGCGTAAGACAGAACGCGAACACCGGGGAGCTGTTTTTT.

This chain joins TRBV7-2 and TRBJ2-7; 8 nucleotides line up with TRBD2. The germline CDR1 and CDR2 sequences are SGHTA and FQGNSA. Germline trimming cut 1 base from V and 6 bases from J; bases unmatched to any gene: 11. The CDR3 contains 16 residues. CDR3 sequence (DNA): TGTGCCAGCAGCTTAGTTGGAGGGACTAGAGCCTCCGAGCAGTACTTC. It specifies CASSLVGGTRASEQYF.

This rearrangement joins TRBV3-1 (or the pseudogene TRBV3-2) to TRBJ1-1; TRBD1 is a possible D gene (6 bases). The ends were cut back, 6 bases at V and 0 bases at J, with 14 bases in the middle. Germline CDR1 and CDR2: LGHDT and YNNKEL (reference sequence). The CDR3 is 15 amino acids. The CDR3, as DNA: TGTGCCAGCAGACACCGACAGGAACTGAACACTGAAGCTTTCTTT. This translates into CASRHRQELNTEAFF.

The chain combines TRBV12-3 or TRBV12-4 with TRBJ1-2; 10 nucleotides match TRBD1. V dropped 8 bases and J dropped 7; count of bases not matched to a gene: 7. The CDR3 consists of 13 residues. The CDR3 region is CASSRDRGFGYTF. CDR3 coding DNA: TGTGCCAGCTCCCGGGACAGGGGATTTGGCTACACCTTC.

CDR3 protein: CASSFANEQFF. DNA for the CDR3: TGTGCCAGCAGTTTTGCGAATGAGCAGTTCTTC. The gene calls are TRBV12-3 or TRBV12-4 and TRBJ2-1; D is undetermined. Trimming removed 3 bases at V and 7 bases at J, with 4 bases between. The CDR3 consists of 11 residues.

This clone was counted only a few times. The rearrangement joins TRBV19 to TRBJ2-7; possibly TRBD2 for D (5 bases). The V end was cut by 5 bases, the J end by 4 bases, with 12 bases between. This CDR3 is 13 amino acids long. Germline V gene sequence: CDR1 LNHDA, CDR2 SQIVND (reference sequence). CDR3 bases: TGTGCCAGTAGTGCAACTCCGGGATACGAGCAGTACTTC. The encoded protein is CASSATPGYEQYF.

This rearrangement joins TRBV18 to TRBJ1-2; 7 nucleotides align to TRBD1. V lost 3 bases, J lost 3 bases, and 4 bases stayed unmatched. There are 14 residues in the CDR3. From germline, CDR1 is KGHSH and CDR2 LQKENI. The CDR3 region is CASSPGQAYYGYTF. CDR3 in DNA: TGTGCCAGCTCACCCGGACAGGCTTACTATGGCTACACCTTC. The whole variable domain, remainder taken from reference TRBV18 and TRBJ1-2, is NAGVMQNPRHLVRRRGQEARLRCSPMKGHSHVYWYRQLPEEGLKFMVYLQKENIIDESGMPKERFSAEFPKEGPSILRIQQVVRGDSAAYFCASSPGQAYYGYTFGSGTRLTVV.

With regard to this clone: Within the sample, other DNA sequences also encode this same CDR3. The rearrangement uses TRBV10-3 and TRBJ1-2, with D unresolved. The CDR3 spans 12 residues. Germline lookup yields CDR1 ENHRY and CDR2 SYGVKD. The V and J ends lost 0 bases and 6 bases respectively, with 5 bases between them. In DNA form, the CDR3 reads TGTGCCATCAGTGAGTCACGGGATGGCTACACCTTC. Translating gives CAISESRDGYTF.

The chain links TRBV7-9 to TRBJ2-5, with no clear D. The CDR3 is made up of 11 amino acids. Germline CDR1 and CDR2: SEHNR and FQNEAQ (reference sequence). The germline V and J ends were trimmed by 2 bases and 7 bases, with 5 bases remaining between them. As DNA, the CDR3 is TGTGCCAGCAGCTTATTCGGGACCCAGTACTTC. This sequence encodes CASSLFGTQYF.

CDR3 residues: CASSLVGTSGSGGAYEQYF. CDR3 in DNA: TGTGCCAGCAGCTTAGTAGGGACTAGCGGGAGCGGGGGGGCCTACGAGCAGTACTTC. V and J are TRBV7-2 and TRBJ2-7, with 14 nucleotides matching TRBD2. This CDR3 spans 19 amino acids. The germline gives CDR1 SGHTA, CDR2 FQGNSA. After removal of 1 base from V and 2 bases from J, the junction contained 10 bases not matched to a gene.